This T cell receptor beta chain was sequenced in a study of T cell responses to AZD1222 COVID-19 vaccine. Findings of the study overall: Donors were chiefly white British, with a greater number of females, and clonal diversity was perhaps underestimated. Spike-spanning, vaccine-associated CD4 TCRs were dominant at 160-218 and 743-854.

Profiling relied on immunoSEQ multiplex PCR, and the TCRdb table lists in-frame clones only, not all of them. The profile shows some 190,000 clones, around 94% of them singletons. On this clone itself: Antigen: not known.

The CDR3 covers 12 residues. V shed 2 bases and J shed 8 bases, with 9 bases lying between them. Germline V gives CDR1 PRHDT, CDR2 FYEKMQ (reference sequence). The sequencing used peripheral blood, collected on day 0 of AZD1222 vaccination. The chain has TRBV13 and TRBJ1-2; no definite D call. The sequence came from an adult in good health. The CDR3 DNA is TGTGCCAGCAGCTTACTGGGTGGAGGCTACACCTTC. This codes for CASSLLGGGYTF. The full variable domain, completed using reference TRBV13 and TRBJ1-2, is AAGVIQSPRHLIKEKRETATLKCYPIPRHDTVYWYQQGPGQDPQFLISFYEKMQSDKGSIPDRFSAQQFSDYHSELNMSSLELGDSALYFCASSLLGGGYTFGSGTRLTVV.